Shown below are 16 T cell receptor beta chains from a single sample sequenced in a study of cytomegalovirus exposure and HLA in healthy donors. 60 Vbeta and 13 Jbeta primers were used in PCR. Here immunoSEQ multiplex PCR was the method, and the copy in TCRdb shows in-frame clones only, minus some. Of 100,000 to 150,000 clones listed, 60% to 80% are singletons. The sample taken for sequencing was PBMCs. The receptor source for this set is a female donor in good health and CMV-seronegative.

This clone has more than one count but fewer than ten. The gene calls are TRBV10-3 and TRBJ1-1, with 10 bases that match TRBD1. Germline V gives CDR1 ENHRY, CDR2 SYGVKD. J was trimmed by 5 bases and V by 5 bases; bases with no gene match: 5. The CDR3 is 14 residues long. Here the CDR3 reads CAISPGQGWTEAFF. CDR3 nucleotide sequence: TGTGCCATCAGTCCGGGACAGGGGTGGACTGAAGCTTTCTTT.

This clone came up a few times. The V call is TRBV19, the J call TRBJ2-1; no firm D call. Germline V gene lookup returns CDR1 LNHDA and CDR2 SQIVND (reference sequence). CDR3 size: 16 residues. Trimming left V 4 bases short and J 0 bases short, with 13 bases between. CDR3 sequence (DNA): TGTGCCAGTAGTACCCAGACACCCCGCTCCTACAATGAGCAGTTCTTC. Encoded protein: CASSTQTPRSYNEQFF. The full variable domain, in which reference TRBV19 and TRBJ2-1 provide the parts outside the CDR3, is DGGITQSPKYLFRKEGQNVTLSCEQNLNHDAMYWYRQDPGQGLRLIYYSQIVNDFQKGDIAEGYSVSREKKESFPLTVTSAQKNPTAFYLCASSTQTPRSYNEQFFGPGTRLTVL.

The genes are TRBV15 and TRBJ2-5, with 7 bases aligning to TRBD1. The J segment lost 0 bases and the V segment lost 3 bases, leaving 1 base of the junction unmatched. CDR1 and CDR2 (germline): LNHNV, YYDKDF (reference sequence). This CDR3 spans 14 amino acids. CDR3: CATSRTGNQETQYF. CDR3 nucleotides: TGTGCCACCAGCAGGACAGGGAACCAAGAGACCCAGTACTTC.

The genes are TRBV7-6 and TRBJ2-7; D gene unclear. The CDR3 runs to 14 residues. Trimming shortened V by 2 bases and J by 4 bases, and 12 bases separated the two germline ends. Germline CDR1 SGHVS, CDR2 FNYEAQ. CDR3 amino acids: CASSLSHGGYEQYF. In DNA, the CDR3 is TGTGCCAGCAGCTTATCTCATGGCGGATACGAGCAGTACTTC.

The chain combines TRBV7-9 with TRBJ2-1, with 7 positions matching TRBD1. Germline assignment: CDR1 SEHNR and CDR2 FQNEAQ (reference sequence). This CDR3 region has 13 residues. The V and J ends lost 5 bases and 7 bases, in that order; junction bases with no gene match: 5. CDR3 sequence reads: CASSVTGVNEQFF. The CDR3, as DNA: TGTGCCAGCAGCGTCACAGGGGTGAATGAGCAGTTCTTC.

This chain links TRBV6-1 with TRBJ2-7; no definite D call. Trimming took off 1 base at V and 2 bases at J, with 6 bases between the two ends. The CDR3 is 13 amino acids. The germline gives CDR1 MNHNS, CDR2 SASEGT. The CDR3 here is CASSEGPPYEQYF. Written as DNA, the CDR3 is TGTGCCAGCAGTGAAGGGCCTCCCTACGAGCAGTACTTC.

CDR3 region: CASSNDRGPNTEAFF. CDR3 in DNA: TGCGCCAGCAGTAACGACAGGGGGCCGAACACTGAAGCTTTCTTT. The chain links TRBV5-1 to TRBJ1-1; TRBD1 agrees at 10 bases. The CDR3 is 15 amino acids. Trimming cost V 5 bases and J 1 base; bases outside gene matches: 5. Germline lookup yields CDR1 SGHRS and CDR2 YFSETQ.

The CDR3 is CASSTWTGIGYGYTF. The CDR3 DNA follows: TGCGCCAGCAGCACCTGGACAGGGATCGGCTATGGCTACACCTTC. This chain connects TRBV5-1 to TRBJ1-2; 8 nucleotides match TRBD1. Losses at the gene ends were 4 bases for V and 4 bases for J; bases not matched to a gene: 9. There are 15 residues in the CDR3. The germline V gene encodes CDR1 SGHRS and CDR2 YFSETQ.

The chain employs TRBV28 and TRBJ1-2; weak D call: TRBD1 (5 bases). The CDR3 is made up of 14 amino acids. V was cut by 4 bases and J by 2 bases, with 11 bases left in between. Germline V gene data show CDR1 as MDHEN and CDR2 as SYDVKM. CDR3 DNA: TGTGCCAGCAGTTATGGGACTGAGAACTATGGCTACACCTTC. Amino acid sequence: CASSYGTENYGYTF.

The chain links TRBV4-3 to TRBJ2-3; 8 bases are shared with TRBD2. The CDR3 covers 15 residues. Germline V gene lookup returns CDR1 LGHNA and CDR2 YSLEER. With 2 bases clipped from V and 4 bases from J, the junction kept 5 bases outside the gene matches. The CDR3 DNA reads TGCGCCAGCAGCCAACAGGGCGGGAGGCCAGATACGCAGTATTTT. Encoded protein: CASSQQGGRPDTQYF.

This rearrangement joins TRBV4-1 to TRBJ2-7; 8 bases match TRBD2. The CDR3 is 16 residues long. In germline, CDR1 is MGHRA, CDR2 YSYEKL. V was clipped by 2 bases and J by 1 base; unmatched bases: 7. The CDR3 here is CASSQRILAVSYEQYF. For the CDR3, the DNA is TGCGCCAGCAGCCAACGGATACTAGCGGTATCCTACGAGCAGTACTTC.

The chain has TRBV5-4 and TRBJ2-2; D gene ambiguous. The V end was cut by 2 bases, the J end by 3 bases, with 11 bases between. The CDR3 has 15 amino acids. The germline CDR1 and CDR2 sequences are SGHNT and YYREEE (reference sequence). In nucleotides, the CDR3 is TGTGCCAGCAGCTTCAAATTGCCGGACACCGGGGAGCTGTTTTTT. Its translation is CASSFKLPDTGELFF.

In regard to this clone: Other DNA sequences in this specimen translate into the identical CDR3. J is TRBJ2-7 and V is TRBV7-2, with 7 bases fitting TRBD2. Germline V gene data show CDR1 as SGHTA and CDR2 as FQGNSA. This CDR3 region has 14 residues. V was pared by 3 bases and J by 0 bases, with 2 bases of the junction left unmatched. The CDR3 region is CASSFGGSSYEQYF. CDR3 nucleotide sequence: TGTGCCAGCAGCTTCGGGGGGAGCTCCTACGAGCAGTACTTC.

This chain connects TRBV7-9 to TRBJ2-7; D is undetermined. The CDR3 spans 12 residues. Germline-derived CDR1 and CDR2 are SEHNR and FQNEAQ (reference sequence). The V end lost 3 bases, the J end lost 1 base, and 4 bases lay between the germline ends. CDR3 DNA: TGTGCCAGCAGCTTTGTATCCTACGAGCAGTACTTC. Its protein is CASSFVSYEQYF.

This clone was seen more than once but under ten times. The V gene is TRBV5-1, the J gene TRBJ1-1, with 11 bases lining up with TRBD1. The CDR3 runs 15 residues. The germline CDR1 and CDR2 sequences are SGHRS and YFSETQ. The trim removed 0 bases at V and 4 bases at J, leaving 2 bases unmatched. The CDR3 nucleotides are TGCGCCAGCAGCTTGGGTGGGACAGGGGGCACTGAAGCTTTCTTT. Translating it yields CASSLGGTGGTEAFF. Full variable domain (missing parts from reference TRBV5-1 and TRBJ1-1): KAGVTQTPRYLIKTRGQQVTLSCSPISGHRSVSWYQQTPGQGLQFLFEYFSETQRNKGNFPGRFSGRQFSNSRSEMNVSTLELGDSALYLCASSLGGTGGTEAFFGQGTRLTVV.

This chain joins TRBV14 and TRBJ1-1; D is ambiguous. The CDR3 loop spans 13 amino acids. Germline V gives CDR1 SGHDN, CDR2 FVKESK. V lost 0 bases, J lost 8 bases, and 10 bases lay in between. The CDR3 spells CASSQEEQTEAFF. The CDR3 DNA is TGTGCCAGCAGCCAAGAAGAACAGACCGAAGCTTTCTTT.